The sample holds a few counts of the clone carrying this TCR beta chain. This sample is drawn from a study of blood T cell repertoires in COVID-19. Study details: The study drew acute and convalescent COVID-19 samples from the United States, Italy and Spain. T cells, B-cell-depleted T cells, or PBMCs supplied cDNA or gDNA.

The CDR3 spans 15 residues. The germline V gene has CDR1 SEHNR and CDR2 FQNEAQ (reference sequence). Trimming stripped 1 base from V and 4 bases from J, with 14 bases between. Original data processing: Nucleated cell number was recorded as an estimate derived from reference gene primer amplification. Some clones are missing from TCRdb's copy, which holds only in-frame ones; the method was immunoSEQ multiplex PCR. The DNA was the basis for D and trimming; V, J and clone size are from that table. Altogether about 69,000 clones are present, around 89% being singletons, with the ten largest covering 5.3%.

The sample taken for sequencing was peripheral blood. This chain uses TRBV7-9 with TRBJ2-7; possibly TRBD1 for D (5 bases). The sequence was collected from a man aged 50 to 60 with acute or convalescent COVID-19. The CDR3 spells CASSLGWTSAYEQYF. CDR3 DNA sequence: TGTGCCAGCAGCTTAGGTTGGACAAGCGCATACGAGCAGTACTTC.